This T cell receptor (beta chain) derives from a study of T cells of healthy individuals. TCRdb ran MiXCR on the 5' RACE reads and lists one entry per CDR3 protein. Among 60,000 to 70,000 distinct CDR3 sequences, about 16% were seen once, and the ten largest hold about 4.7%. The CDR3 loop spans 15 amino acids. Germline V gene data show CDR1 as LNHNV and CDR2 as YYDKDF (reference sequence). J lost 1 base, V lost 0 bases, and 3 bases had no gene match. The source of this sequence is a human donor in good health. This rearrangement joins TRBV15 to TRBJ2-7; 7 bases agree with TRBD1. In DNA form, the CDR3 reads TGTGCCACCAGCAGAGATGGGACAGCTTCCTACGAGCAGTACTTC. Translated: CATSRDGTASYEQYF. Full variable domain (remainder filled in from reference TRBV15 and TRBJ2-7): DAMVIQNPRYQVTQFGKPVTLSCSQTLNHNVMYWYQQKSSQAPKLLFHYYDKDFNNEADTPDNFQSRRPNTSFCFLDIRSPGLGDTAMYLCATSRDGTASYEQYFGPGTRLTVT.